Below, one T cell receptor beta chain is given with its context. The sample is drawn from a study of blood T cell repertoires in COVID-19. Study-wide background: The origin of the acute and convalescent COVID-19 samples was the United States, Italy and Spain. T cells, B-cell-depleted T cells, or PBMCs supplied cDNA or gDNA.

Clones were read by immunoSEQ multiplex PCR, and TCRdb kept only the in-frame ones, dropping some. The sample records 150,000 to 200,000 clones, roughly 90% being singletons. The CDR3 is 12 residues long. The V end lost 1 base, the J end lost 6 bases, and 6 bases lay between the germline ends. Germline V gives CDR1 LGHDT, CDR2 YNNKEL (reference sequence). The chain is built from TRBV3-1 (or the pseudogene TRBV3-2) and TRBJ1-1; D gene unclear. The TCR sequence derives from a man aged 35 to 55 with acute or convalescent COVID-19. The specimen sequenced was peripheral blood. In DNA form, the CDR3 reads TGTGCCAGCAGCCAAGGGAGCCCTGAAGCTTTCTTT. Translated: CASSQGSPEAFF.